This T cell receptor beta chain was documented in a study of T cell responses to AZD1222 COVID-19 vaccine. The study, taken as a whole, reports: Clonal diversity may have been underestimated, and the donors were mostly white British, with more females than males. Seropositive at baseline were only 5 to 7 AZD1222 recipients.

Germline V gives CDR1 SGHTA, CDR2 FQGTGA. V lost 5 bases, J lost 0 bases, and 16 bases lay in between. CDR3 length: 16 amino acids. Concerning this clone itself: The antigen remains undetermined.

Assay: immunoSEQ multiplex PCR; the TCRdb copy retains only in-frame clones and omits some. The data contain 75,000 to 95,000 clones, 70% to 90% of them singletons. The chain combines TRBV7-3 with TRBJ2-5; either TRBD1 or TRBD2 may supply D (5 bases each). This material consisted of peripheral blood, taken on day 0 of AZD1222 vaccination. This clonotype was sampled from an adult in good health. The CDR3 region is CASSVGLGTHQETQYF. The CDR3 DNA reads TGTGCCAGCAGCGTAGGACTGGGGACCCACCAAGAGACCCAGTACTTC.